These 3 T cell receptor beta chains came from one sample sequenced in a study of cytomegalovirus exposure and HLA in healthy donors (dated by TCRdb to about 2017). The library was made by the immunoSEQ multiplex PCR assay. For the multiplex PCR, a mixture combining 60 forward primers for TCR Vbeta segments and 13 reverse primers for TCR Jbeta segments was used. The immuneACCESS repertoire file appears here via TCRdb, limited to in-frame rearrangements. These files lack a portion of the clones; in checked studies, under half of the deficit traces to unresolved V genes, and the cause of the others is not known. Present in this sample are around 50,000 clones, 55% to 80% of which were seen just once. The biggest ten clones account for less than 25% of the sample. Specimen: PBMCs. Receptors originate from a woman between 45 and 65 years old in good health and CMV-seropositive.

This chain links TRBV7-9 with TRBJ1-2; D may be TRBD1 (5 bases). The ends were cut back, 2 bases at V and 2 bases at J, with 15 bases in the middle. This CDR3 has 16 amino acids. In germline, CDR1 is SEHNR, CDR2 FQNEAQ (reference sequence). The CDR3 coding sequence is TGTGCCAGCAGCTTAAACCGGGACTCTCGGAACTATGGCTACACCTTC. This gives the protein CASSLNRDSRNYGYTF.

The chain uses TRBV7-3 and TRBJ2-3; a possible D gene is TRBD2 (5 bases). With 4 bases removed from V and 3 bases from J, the gap between germline ends came to 8 bases. This CDR3 has 13 residues. Germline V gene sequence: CDR1 SGHTA, CDR2 FQGTGA. CDR3 bases: TGTGCCAGCAGCTCGTGGGAGACAGATACGCAGTATTTT. Amino acids: CASSSWETDTQYF. Complete variable domain (other parts from reference TRBV7-3 and TRBJ2-3): GAGVSQTPSNKVTEKGKYVELRCDPISGHTALYWYRQSLGQGPEFLIYFQGTGAADDSGLPNDRFFAVRPEGSVSTLKIQRTERGDSAVYLCASSSWETDTQYFGPGTRLTVL.

This chain links TRBV14 with TRBJ2-1; 10 bases agree with TRBD2. Germline CDR1 SGHDN, CDR2 FVKESK. CDR3 length: 15 residues. The trim removed 4 bases at V and 4 bases at J, leaving 4 bases unmatched. The chain's CDR3 is CASSPRTSGYNEQFF. The DNA of the CDR3 is TGTGCCAGCAGCCCCAGGACTAGCGGTTACAATGAGCAGTTCTTC.